This TCR beta chain came from a study of Graves' ophthalmopathy and Graves' hyperthyroidism (dated 2018 in TCRdb). Looking at the study overall: Hyperthyroidism was defined as stable when no progression to ophthalmopathy occurred within 18 months of follow-up. The study used signatures of the TCR beta repertoire to tell Graves' ophthalmopathy apart from Graves' hyperthyroidism and to predict which patients would progress to ophthalmopathy. In total, 135 blood samples were TCR-sequenced: 40 to 45 ophthalmopathy, around 75 hyperthyroidism and approximately 17 hyperthyroidism-to-ophthalmopathy patients. To explore V-J signatures that separate ophthalmopathy from hyperthyroidism, a discovery set of about a hundred patients was enrolled, consisting of about 41 with ophthalmopathy and around 60 with stable hyperthyroidism. The independent validation cohort included under 20 hyperthyroidism patients plus 17 patients who later progressed from hyperthyroidism to ophthalmopathy. In more than five hyperthyroidism patients, the T-cell repertoires found in thyroid tissue were compared with those found in blood. Following sample collection, hyperthyroidism patients were given methimazole at a starting dose of 30 mg daily, and ophthalmopathy patients were given high-dose intravenous methylprednisolone. What the work shows at the level of the full study, not this receptor alone: In validation, the model predicted ophthalmopathy progression with more than 55% sensitivity and roughly 78% specificity; more than ten predicted patients were CT-confirmed with GO in a median of roughly 6.8 months. Most of the expanded thyroid clonotypes with a frequency above 0.001 were also detected in blood, and it was suggested that the thyroid immune response may be reflected by blood repertoires. In cross-validation, the 13-signature model distinguished ophthalmopathy from stable hyperthyroidism with just over 85% sensitivity and 81.08% specificity, while in the test set the corresponding values were 80% and 75%. Sample size was not statistically predetermined, and group allocation was not concealed from the investigators.

Notes on this clonotype: There is no known antigen for this receptor. Base quality data are lacking; no much larger clone is found one base away.

TCR beta CDR3 regions were amplified from RNA transcripts for repertoire sequencing. The first round of RT-PCR was done with HTBI primers and the Qiagen OneStep RT-PCR kit, and was followed by a second round of multiplex PCR, then size selection and purification. The libraries underwent paired-end sequencing with 100 bp reads on an Illumina HiSeq2000. In the authors' own workflow: SOAPnuke was used for read processing, and reads with adapters, uncalled bases, a mean Phred below 15, or no exact constant-primer or identifier match were discarded. COPE v1.2.5 was used to merge high-quality paired reads. Clonotypes were defined as unique nucleotide sequences and were aligned to IMGT TRB V, D and J references using MiTCR v1.1. Only V-J combinations with frequency above 0.0001 were analysed, covering around 99% of repertoires. For each V-J combination, a TCR clonal expansion and chaos score was defined as the ratio of F50 clonal expansion to chaos observed in the TCRdist matrix. Welch's t-statistics and random forest were used to narrow the features down to over ten V-J combinations, which were then fed into a naive Bayes classifier. The Morisita-Horn index was used to measure how similar the thyroid and blood repertoires were. TCRdb trimmed the raw reads at Q25, called clones with MiXCR and kept productive beta chains. For every CDR3 protein sequence, its rows merge into one entry that carries the most common genes and DNA. Clone size and V and J calls follow TCRdb, not the original study. This sample comprises around 1.1 million distinct CDR3 sequences, 35% to 40% of them detected only once. The top ten constitute 11% of the sample.

The germline V gene sets CDR1 to SGHRS and CDR2 to YFSETQ. Unmatched junction bases come to 6, with V trimmed by 5 bases and J by 5 bases. The CDR3 has 14 amino acids, counting the end cysteine and phenylalanine. Just the 42-base CDR3 DNA is kept, in frame starting at base 1. Hyperthyroidism patients were newly diagnosed, with disease duration under 2 months, and aged 18 to 65 years. Patients with other autoimmune diseases, uncontrolled infections, pregnancy or lactation were excluded from the study. Clinical symptoms, serum thyroxine, TRAb, thyroid ultrasound and orbital computed tomography were used for diagnosis. Total RNA was extracted using Trizol reagent, and RNA quality was checked on an Agilent 2100 Bioanalyzer.

This sequence was found in an adult man with Graves' hyperthyroidism. The sample consisted of peripheral blood or thyroid tissue (not recorded which). The chain is assembled from TRBV5-1 and TRBJ1-1; a stretch of 10 junction bases matches TRBD1. The CDR3 in this case is CASRRQGARTEAFF. The nucleotide sequence reads TGCGCCAGCAGACGACAGGGGGCGCGTACTGAAGCTTTCTTT.